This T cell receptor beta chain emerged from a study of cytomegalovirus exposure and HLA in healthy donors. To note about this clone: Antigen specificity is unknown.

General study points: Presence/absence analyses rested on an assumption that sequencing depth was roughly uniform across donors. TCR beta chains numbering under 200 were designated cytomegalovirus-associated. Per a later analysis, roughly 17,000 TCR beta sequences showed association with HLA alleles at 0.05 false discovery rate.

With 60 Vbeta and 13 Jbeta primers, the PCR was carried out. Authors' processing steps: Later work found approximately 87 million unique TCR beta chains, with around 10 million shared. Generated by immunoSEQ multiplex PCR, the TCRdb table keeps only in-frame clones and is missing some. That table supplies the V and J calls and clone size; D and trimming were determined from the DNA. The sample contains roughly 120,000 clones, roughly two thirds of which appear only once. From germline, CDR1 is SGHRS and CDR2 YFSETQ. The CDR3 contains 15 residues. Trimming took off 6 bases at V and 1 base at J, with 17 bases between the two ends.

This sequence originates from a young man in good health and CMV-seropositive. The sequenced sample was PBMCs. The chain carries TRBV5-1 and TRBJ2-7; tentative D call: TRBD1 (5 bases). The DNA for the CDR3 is TGCGCCAGCACCCCAGACAGCTATCAATCCTACGAGCAGTACTTC. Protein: CASTPDSYQSYEQYF.